The rows below give T cell receptor beta chains drawn from one sample of a study of blood T cell repertoires in COVID-19. Sequencing was performed with immunoSEQ multiplex PCR; in TCRdb, only in-frame clones are kept and a portion is missing. The table lists 95,000 to 110,000 clones, roughly 88% of them singletons. Sample: peripheral blood. The receptors shown here come from a human donor in a cohort sampled during active COVID-19. Each CDR3 is given with its conserved first and last residue. The D gene is left open where the match is weak. The listing skips clone size in some rows; elsewhere it reads once, few, many or a size class.

d_call,j_call,v_call,clone_size,cdr3_aa,cdr3_nt
TRBD1,TRBJ1-2,TRBV29-1,few,CSASGTGGLNYGYTF,TGCAGCGCCTCCGGGACAGGGGGTCTAAACTATGGCTACACCTTC
.,TRBJ1-4,TRBV10-3,.,CAISSGVGEKLFF,TGTGCCATCAGTTCAGGGGTTGGGGAAAAACTGTTTTTT
TRBD1,TRBJ2-5,TRBV4-2,.,CASSQGTGFGEETQYF,TGTGCCAGCAGCCAAGGGACAGGGTTCGGAGAAGAGACCCAGTACTTC
TRBD1,TRBJ1-1,TRBV27,.,CASRGSRGQADTEAFF,TGTGCCAGCAGGGGGTCAAGGGGGCAAGCGGACACTGAAGCTTTCTTT
TRBD1,TRBJ2-5,TRBV6-5,.,CASRTGGRETQYF,TGTGCCAGCAGGACAGGGGGCAGGGAGACCCAGTACTTC
TRBD2,TRBJ2-7,TRBV5-1,.,CASSLSAGGPYEQYF,TGCGCCAGCAGCTTGTCGGCGGGGGGGCCATACGAGCAGTACTTC
.,TRBJ1-5,TRBV2,.,CASRGPRGSNQPQHF,TGTGCCAGCAGGGGTCCCCGGGGTAGCAATCAGCCCCAGCATTTT
.,TRBJ1-1,TRBV7-6,.,CASSSEGGDTEAFF,TGTGCCAGCAGCTCGGAGGGGGGGGACACTGAAGCTTTCTTT
.,TRBJ2-2,TRBV10-2,.,CASDTGGAGSGELFF,TGCGCCAGCGACACGGGGGGCGCGGGATCCGGGGAGCTGTTTTTT
TRBD1,TRBJ2-4,TRBV7-9,.,CASSVTGSKNIQYF,TGTGCCAGCAGCGTGACAGGGAGCAAAAACATTCAGTACTTC
TRBD1,TRBJ2-5,TRBV5-4,once,CASSLSEGAWETQYF,TGTGCCAGCAGCTTGTCTGAGGGGGCTTGGGAGACCCAGTACTTC